Listed here are 30 T cell receptor beta chains from one sample, sequenced in a study of human T cells and chemical hapten exposure. TCRdb reanalysed the RACE reads using MiXCR and keeps one entry per CDR3 protein. The profile covers about 98,000 distinct CDR3 sequences, with 11% appearing a single time and approximately 3.4% taken by the ten largest. The sample's time point: pre-sensitization, week 0. Sample treatment: therapeutic diphenylcyclopropenone sensitization with weekly scalp DPC. Sequencing used whole blood, obtained in connection with sensitization to the hapten diphenylcyclopropenone (DPC). Source of these receptors: an older woman with alopecia areata. Some clones in this sample may be carry-over from other donors' samples.

The chain combines TRBV9 with TRBJ1-1, with unresolved D. Trimming removed 0 bases at V and 14 bases at J, with 14 bases between. The CDR3 is 12 residues long. Germline CDR1 is SGDLS and CDR2 is YYNGEE. CDR3 protein: CASSVVGGGRFF. The CDR3 bases are TGTGCCAGCAGCGTAGTCGGCGGTGGTCGCTTCTTT.

This clonotype came up many times. The V and J genes are TRBV6-5 and TRBJ1-2, with 8 bases lining up with TRBD1. The CDR3 has 15 residues. Looked up from germline, CDR1 is MNHEY and CDR2 is SVGAGI. Trimming removed 4 bases from V and 8 bases from J; junction bases left unmatched: 12. CDR3 region: CASSSPGQEGSGYTF. In DNA, the CDR3 is TGTGCCAGCAGTTCACCGGGACAGGAAGGATCCGGCTACACCTTC.

This clonotype came up a few times. This chain joins TRBV5-5 and TRBJ2-2; D not resolved. Germline values: CDR1 SGHKS, CDR2 YYEKEE (reference sequence). CDR3 size: 15 residues. Between the trimmed V and J ends, which lost 2 bases and 1 base, there was a span of 9 bases. The CDR3 DNA is TGTGCCAGCAGCTTAAAGTACCTGAACACCGGGGAGCTGTTTTTT. Translating gives CASSLKYLNTGELFF.

The CDR3 DNA reads TGCAGCGTCCATGAGGTCGGGGAGCTGTTTTTT. Translating it yields CSVHEVGELFF. The chain joins TRBV29-1 to TRBJ2-2; D is undetermined. Germline assignment: CDR1 SQVTM and CDR2 ANQGSEA. The length of the CDR3 is 11 residues. V lost 6 bases and J lost 7, with 9 bases in between.

This clonotype was counted at least ten times. The V gene is TRBV6-6, the J gene TRBJ1-2, with 7 bases identical to TRBD1. Trimming cost V 0 bases and J 6 bases; bases outside gene matches: 1. Germline V gene lookup returns CDR1 MNHNY and CDR2 SVGAGI (reference sequence). This CDR3 contains 13 residues. The CDR3 protein is CASSYSTGNGYTF. The DNA for the CDR3 is TGTGCCAGCAGTTACTCGACAGGGAATGGCTACACCTTC.

This clonotype has at least ten counts. The rearrangement links TRBV19 to TRBJ2-1; 13 positions match TRBD2. CDR1 LNHDA and CDR2 SQIVND come from the germline V gene (reference sequence). Losses at the gene ends were 7 bases for V and 9 bases for J; bases not matched to a gene: 6. CDR3 size: 14 residues. DNA for the CDR3: TGTGCCAGTACAGGACTAGCGGGGGCCGGTGAGCAGTTCTTC. It codes for CASTGLAGAGEQFF. The full variable domain, rest sourced from reference TRBV19 and TRBJ2-1, is DGGITQSPKYLFRKEGQNVTLSCEQNLNHDAMYWYRQDPGQGLRLIYYSQIVNDFQKGDIAEGYSVSREKKESFPLTVTSAQKNPTAFYLCASTGLAGAGEQFFGPGTRLTVL.

This clonotype showed up many times. The rearrangement links TRBV7-6 to TRBJ2-5; possibly TRBD2 for D (5 bases). V lost 6 bases, J lost 4 bases, and 12 bases lay in between. This CDR3 region has 13 residues. Looked up from germline, CDR1 is SGHVS and CDR2 is FNYEAQ. As DNA, the CDR3 is TGTGCCAGCAGTCTCGGGGATGGAGAGACCCAGTACTTC. This encodes CASSLGDGETQYF.

This clonotype was seen only a few times. V and J are TRBV5-6 and TRBJ1-1; possible D gene TRBD1, 5 bases. Germline lookup yields CDR1 SGHDT and CDR2 YYEEEE. Trimming cost V 0 bases and J 5 bases, with 14 bases left between them. The CDR3 is made up of 15 amino acids. The CDR3 loop reads CASSLASSGHTEAFF. The DNA of the CDR3 is TGTGCCAGCAGCTTGGCCTCTTCGGGGCATACTGAAGCTTTCTTT.

This clonotype was detected ten times or more. This chain uses TRBV20-1 with TRBJ2-5; no clear D. Trimming removed 5 bases at V and 5 bases at J, with 9 bases between. This CDR3 has 11 residues. Germline V lookup: CDR1 DFQATT, CDR2 SNEGSKA (reference sequence). This CDR3 is CSARSVETQYF. In DNA, the CDR3 is TGCAGTGCTCGATCCGTGGAGACCCAGTACTTC.

Of note for this clonotype: A clone one base away is much larger, so this may be a read error. V is TRBV29-1 and J is TRBJ2-1; D could derive from TRBD1 or TRBD2 (5 bases each). The CDR3 runs 14 residues. CDR1 and CDR2 from the germline V gene are SQVTM and ANQGSEA. CDR3 sequence: CSQGEESSYNEQFF. CDR3 DNA: TGCAGTCAGGGAGAGGAAAGCTCCTACAATGAGCAGTTCTTC.

This clonotype came up many times. The V call is TRBV7-6, the J call TRBJ2-2; D unresolved. CDR3 size: 11 residues. In germline, CDR1 is SGHVS, CDR2 FNYEAQ. V was shortened by 6 bases and J by 6 bases, with 5 bases between the two germline ends. CDR3 nucleotide sequence: TGTGCCAGCAGGGCGTCCGGGGAGCTGTTTTTT. Its translation is CASRASGELFF.

This clonotype has at least ten counts. The V gene is TRBV6-2 or TRBV6-3, the J gene TRBJ2-5; either TRBD1 or TRBD2 may fit D (5 bases each). Germline V lookup: CDR1 MNHEY, CDR2 SVGEGT. The CDR3 runs 14 residues. CDR3 sequence (DNA): TGTGCGACTACACCTGGACGGACACAAGAGACCCAGTACTTC. Translating it yields CATTPGRTQETQYF.

This clonotype has a handful of counts. CDR3 amino acids: CASSQDGHHNQPQHF. In DNA, the CDR3 is TGCGCCAGCAGCCAAGACGGACACCACAATCAGCCCCAGCATTTT. The V gene is TRBV4-1, the J gene TRBJ1-5; possibly TRBD1 for D (5 bases). The germline CDR1 and CDR2 sequences are MGHRA and YSYEKL. Trimming cost V 0 bases and J 3 bases, with 9 bases left between them. The CDR3 spans 15 residues.

This clonotype was seen repeatedly, ten times or more. The rearrangement links TRBV29-1 to TRBJ1-2; the D gene is possibly TRBD1 (6 bases). Germline V CDR1 and CDR2: SQVTM, ANQGSEA. This CDR3 has 13 residues. The V end lost 3 bases, the J end lost 8 bases, and 16 bases lay between the germline ends. The CDR3 reads CSVDMGGSGGYTF. CDR3 DNA sequence: TGCAGCGTTGATATGGGGGGCTCGGGAGGCTACACCTTC.

This clonotype showed up many times. The chain combines TRBV5-1 with TRBJ2-3; no clear D. Trimming removed 0 bases at V and 6 bases at J, with 11 bases between. The CDR3 totals 14 residues. CDR1 SGHRS and CDR2 YFSETQ come from the germline V gene. As DNA, the CDR3 is TGCGCCAGCAGCTTGGCCAGTGTTCTCGATACGCAGTATTTT. It is translated as CASSLASVLDTQYF.

This clonotype was seen a handful of times. V and J are TRBV5-1 and TRBJ2-1; 8 bases agree with TRBD2. Germline values: CDR1 SGHRS, CDR2 YFSETQ. The J segment lost 9 bases and the V segment lost 2 bases, leaving 7 bases of the junction unmatched. The CDR3 sequence is 14 residues long. CDR3 nucleotides: TGCGCCAGCAGCTTTTTGGCGGGGGGCGTTGAGCAGTTCTTC. This encodes CASSFLAGGVEQFF.

This clonotype was seen at least ten times. J is TRBJ2-5 and V is TRBV2; D uncertain. This CDR3 region has 13 residues. The germline V gene encodes CDR1 SNHLY and CDR2 FYNNEI. Trimming cost V 8 bases and J 2 bases, with 12 bases left between them. In DNA, the CDR3 is TGTGCCAGCGGCGAGCAGCTTCAAGAGACCCAGTACTTC. It translates to CASGEQLQETQYF.

This clonotype was seen more than once but under ten times. The J gene is TRBJ2-1, the V gene TRBV7-9; no firm D call. Trimming took 2 bases from V and 0 from J, leaving 8 bases between them. This CDR3 region has 15 residues. Germline CDR1 and CDR2: SEHNR and FQNEAQ (reference sequence). The DNA for the CDR3 is TGTGCCAGCAGCTTACAGCTTAGCTCCTACAATGAGCAGTTCTTC. Translating it yields CASSLQLSSYNEQFF.

This clonotype was seen only a few times. The rearrangement links TRBV5-1 to TRBJ2-5, with 8 bases that match TRBD2. V lost 0 bases, J lost 8 bases, and 15 bases stayed unmatched. Germline-derived CDR1 and CDR2 are SGHRS and YFSETQ. CDR3 length: 17 amino acids. CDR3 in DNA: TGCGCCAGCAGCTTGGGGATGAGCGGGGGACTAAGAGACACCCAGTACTTC. Translation: CASSLGMSGGLRDTQYF.

This clonotype was observed at least ten times. V gene TRBV9 combines with J gene TRBJ1-1; 8 bases are shared with TRBD1. J lost 5 bases, V lost 0 bases, and 6 bases had no gene match. This CDR3 region has 15 residues. Germline assignment: CDR1 SGDLS and CDR2 YYNGEE. CDR3 DNA sequence: TGTGCCAGCAGCGTAGGTGGACAGGGAAGGACTGAAGCTTTCTTT. Its translation: CASSVGGQGRTEAFF.

There are many counts of this clonotype. The V call is TRBV9, the J call TRBJ1-1; D is undetermined. The ends were cut back, 4 bases at V and 0 bases at J, with 7 bases in the middle. The germline gives CDR1 SGDLS, CDR2 YYNGEE. The CDR3 is 13 amino acids. The CDR3 DNA reads as TGTGCCAGCAGCACCTGGTTGAACACTGAAGCTTTCTTT. Protein sequence: CASSTWLNTEAFF.

This clonotype was seen only a few times. The CDR3 region is CASSPPGDNEQFF. DNA for the CDR3: TGTGCCAGCTCACCCCCGGGGGACAATGAGCAGTTCTTC. The chain carries TRBV18 and TRBJ2-1; a weak D match, TRBD2 (6 bases). The CDR3 has 13 amino acids. V was pared by 3 bases and J by 5 bases, with 8 bases between. Germline V gene lookup returns CDR1 KGHSH and CDR2 LQKENI.

The CDR3 region has the DNA TGCAGCGTTGAAGATCTTGAGGGACTCTCATTGACAGATACGCAGTATTTT. It is translated as CSVEDLEGLSLTDTQYF. The rearrangement links TRBV29-1 to TRBJ2-3, with TRBD2 as a possible D gene (6 bases). The germline gives CDR1 SQVTM, CDR2 ANQGSEA. This CDR3 spans 17 amino acids. Trimming cost V 0 bases and J 3 bases, with 19 bases left between them.

This chain uses TRBV7-6 with TRBJ2-7; D uncertain. Between the trimmed V and J ends, which lost 5 bases and 2 bases, there was a span of 10 bases. CDR1 and CDR2 (germline): SGHVS, FNYEAQ. CDR3 length: 13 amino acids. CDR3 DNA: TGTGCCAGCAGCCCTCAACACCCCTACGAGCAGTACTTC. Encoded protein: CASSPQHPYEQYF.

This clonotype was seen repeatedly, ten times or more. This chain joins TRBV5-1 and TRBJ2-5; D gene uncertain. The germline gives CDR1 SGHRS, CDR2 YFSETQ. Trimming removed 3 bases from V and 4 bases from J, with 13 bases in between. The CDR3 is 14 residues long. The CDR3 DNA sequence: TGCGCCAGCAGCTCCCCCGGGCCCGGAGAGACCCAGTACTTC. Amino acid sequence: CASSSPGPGETQYF.

The sample holds a few counts of this clonotype. The chain joins TRBV6-2 or TRBV6-3 to TRBJ1-1, with a possible D match to TRBD1 (5 bases). The length of the CDR3 is 13 residues. Germline V gives CDR1 MNHEY, CDR2 SVGEGT. V lost 7 bases and J 0 bases, leaving 9 bases between the germline ends. This CDR3 is CASNDRMNTEAFF. The DNA of the CDR3 is TGTGCCAGCAATGACAGAATGAACACTGAAGCTTTCTTT.

The gene calls are TRBV29-1 and TRBJ1-2; D is unclear. The germline CDR1 and CDR2 sequences are SQVTM and ANQGSEA. The CDR3 is made up of 13 amino acids. V was trimmed by 3 bases and J by 2 bases, leaving 10 bases between them. The CDR3 region is CSVDGNSNYGYTF. For the CDR3, the DNA is TGCAGCGTTGATGGTAACAGCAACTATGGCTACACCTTC. The full variable domain, completed using reference TRBV29-1 and TRBJ1-2, is SAVISQKPSRDICQRGTSLTIQCQVDSQVTMMFWYRQQPGQSLTLIATANQGSEATYESGFVIDKFPISRPNLTFSTLTVSNMSPEDSSIYLCSVDGNSNYGYTFGSGTRLTVV.

The sample holds one count of this clonotype. A much larger clone lies one base from this, so it may be a read error. The CDR3 ends on some other residue instead of the conserved phenylalanine or tryptophan, so this is likely a read error. The gene calls are TRBV29-1 and TRBJ2-7; TRBD1 agrees at 12 bases. J gave up 7 bases and V 4 bases, and 8 bases lay outside the gene matches. Germline V lookup: CDR1 SQVTM, CDR2 ANQGSEA. CDR3 length equals 14 residues. Written as DNA, the CDR3 is TGCAGCGTTGCATCGGGACAGGGGGCTAAGGAGCAGTACTCC. Its translation: CSVASGQGAKEQYS.

This clonotype was seen ten or more times. The chain links TRBV20-1 to TRBJ1-1, with D uncertain. V lost 5 bases to trimming and J lost 2 bases, with 15 bases between them. There are 14 residues in the CDR3. Germline CDR1 is DFQATT and CDR2 is SNEGSKA (reference sequence). The CDR3 here is CSAFRQPGNTEAFF. In DNA, the CDR3 is TGCAGTGCTTTCCGTCAGCCCGGCAACACTGAAGCTTTCTTT.

The chain combines TRBV10-2 with TRBJ1-1; D unclear. V was clipped by 6 bases and J by 4 bases, with 18 bases between them. The CDR3 spans 15 residues. Germline CDR1 WSHSY, CDR2 SAAADI. Here the CDR3 DNA reads TGCGCCAGCAGCGCTACTGGTAACGGAGGCACTGAAGCTTTCTTT. Its protein is CASSATGNGGTEAFF.